What follows describes a single TCR beta chain. Antigen: not known. The record originates from a study of vaccination effects on CD4 cells after COVID-19. About the research overall: Following the second dose by a median of 72 days, the post-vaccine samples were obtained.

Some clones are missing from TCRdb's copy, which holds only in-frame ones; the method was immunoSEQ multiplex PCR. Here the sample spans tens of thousands of clones, about 67% being singletons. Germline values: CDR1 GTSNPN, CDR2 SVGIG (reference sequence). V lost 3 bases to trimming and J lost 5 bases; unmatched junction nucleotides: 4. The CDR3 runs 14 residues. Study conclusions and caveats: Within healthy vaccinees, only 1 of 255 vaccine-induced clones displayed cross-reactivity with common cold coronaviruses.

Under the ViraFEST assay, PBMC were stimulated with viral peptide pools so that antigen-specific CD4+ T cells expanded. Sequencing was performed afterwards. Scientists isolated CD4+ T cells after a roughly 9-day culture period ended. Everyone in the study got two shots of either the BNT162b2 or mRNA-1273 vaccine. Culturing of a few million PBMC per well took place with 8.5 to 10 IU/ml IL-2 and 9 to 10 ug/ml peptides. Sequenced material: CD4+ T cells from PBMCs cultured with HCoV-229E spike peptides, taken after COVID-19 vaccination. V is TRBV30 and J is TRBJ1-6; TRBD1 matches at 7 bases. This clonotype originated in a human donor who received a COVID-19 vaccine. This CDR3 reads CAWRVGTDNSPLHF. In DNA, the CDR3 is TGTGCCTGGAGGGTGGGGACAGATAATTCACCCCTCCACTTT.